This note documents a single T cell receptor beta chain sequence. The antigen is unknown. Libraries of TCR beta came from quantitative 5'-RACE with molecular barcodes. In TCRdb, the 5' RACE reads were re-called with MiXCR into one record per CDR3 protein. In the table there are about 64,000 distinct CDR3 sequences, 6.2% of which are singletons. This sample stems from a study of CD8 T cells in ankylosing spondylitis. Study-level points and caveats: Those disease-linked clones were CD8+; they were also relatively rare in peripheral blood. Reportedly, disease-linked clones are significantly enriched in ankylosing spondylitis patients' matched synovial fluid. Apparently characteristic of ankylosing spondylitis blood was a TCR beta motif (about 8 highly homologous variants).

Germline V CDR1 and CDR2: SGHNT, YYREEE (reference sequence). The CDR3 runs 15 residues. V shed 4 bases and J 2 bases; nucleotides not matched to a gene: 6. The clonotype was recovered from a male donor with ankylosing spondylitis. The chain employs TRBV5-4 and TRBJ2-1; 7 positions match TRBD1. Sequencing used synovial fluid, either unsorted or a sorted T cell fraction (not recorded which). The CDR3 DNA follows: TGTGCCAGCAGCCCAGACCAGGGGGCCTACAATGAGCAGTTCTTC. This gives the protein CASSPDQGAYNEQFF.